The 21 T cell receptor beta chains in this list originate from one sample, sequenced in a study of immune cell composition in non-small cell lung cancer (dated by TCRdb to about 2017). Normal lung samples were non-adjacent lung tissue taken as far from the tumour as possible, at least 3 cm away, from the same patient. Libraries were prepared through the immunoSEQ multiplex PCR assay. In its TCRdb copy, this immuneACCESS table keeps in-frame sequences only and misses some clones. Where compared with another copy, unresolved V genes explain less than half of these, and the others have no known cause. The sample table records 3,800 or so clones; about 70% of these occur just once. Around 9.2% of the sample lies in the top ten. The sample comprised non-adjacent lung tissue. These receptors all come from a human donor with non-small cell lung cancer.

CDR3 DNA: TGTGCCAGCTCAACCGGACAGGGTGGGAACACCTTC. Its protein is CASSTGQGGNTF. The chain joins TRBV18 to TRBJ1-2, with TRBD1 matching over 8 bases. After removal of 5 bases from V and 12 bases from J, the junction contained 8 bases not matched to a gene. This CDR3 has 12 amino acids. Germline-derived CDR1 and CDR2 are KGHSH and LQKENI.

The J gene is TRBJ2-1, the V gene TRBV7-2; the match to TRBD2 covers 9 bases. CDR1 and CDR2 (germline): SGHTA, FQGNSA. Trimming took 3 bases from V and 10 from J; bases not matched to a gene: 4. The CDR3 is 13 amino acids. CDR3 sequence (DNA): TGTGCCAGCAGCTTTAGCGGGGGCTCGGAGCAGTTCTTC. Translation gives CASSFSGGSEQFF.

This chain joins TRBV6-6 and TRBJ2-3, with TRBD1 identical over 7 bases. Germline values: CDR1 MNHNY, CDR2 SVGAGI (reference sequence). V shed 5 bases and J 2 bases; nucleotides not matched to a gene: 7. The CDR3 has 15 amino acids. The CDR3 region has the DNA TGTGCCAGCAGTAGCCGGGACAGAGCCACAGATACGCAGTATTTT. It translates to CASSSRDRATDTQYF.

This chain joins TRBV15 and TRBJ2-5; 7 bases fit TRBD1. Per germline, CDR1 LNHNV and CDR2 YYDKDF (reference sequence). There are 16 residues in the CDR3. V was clipped by 1 base and J by 1 base; unmatched bases: 6. CDR3 sequence: CATSRGAGTAQETQYF. The CDR3 nucleotides are TGTGCCACCAGCAGAGGGGCTGGGACAGCCCAAGAGACCCAGTACTTC.

The rearrangement joins TRBV6-4 to TRBJ1-1; the D gene is possibly TRBD1 (5 bases). V was shortened by 6 bases and J by 3 bases, with 17 bases between the two germline ends. The CDR3 runs to 15 residues. The germline gives CDR1 MRHNA, CDR2 SNTAGT. The CDR3 DNA is TGTGCCAGCAGGACGGACACCATCAGGCACACTGAAGCTTTCTTT. This codes for CASRTDTIRHTEAFF.

The chain has TRBV7-8 and TRBJ1-5, with D uncertain. There are 15 residues in the CDR3. The germline CDR1 and CDR2 sequences are SGHVS and FQNEAQ. V was clipped by 5 bases and J by 1 base, with 12 bases between them. The CDR3 spells CASSRGLISNQPQHF. CDR3 DNA: TGTGCCAGCAGCCGCGGCCTTATCAGCAATCAGCCCCAGCATTTT.

V and J are TRBV18 and TRBJ2-1, with TRBD2 identical over 10 bases. Germline CDR1 reads KGHSH; CDR2 reads LQKENI. The CDR3 has 15 amino acids. V was clipped by 7 bases and J by 4 bases; unmatched bases: 7. The chain's CDR3 is CASFYSGRTYNEQFF. In nucleotides, the CDR3 is TGTGCCAGCTTCTATAGCGGGAGGACGTACAATGAGCAGTTCTTC. Full variable domain (remainder filled in from reference TRBV18 and TRBJ2-1): NAGVMQNPRHLVRRRGQEARLRCSPMKGHSHVYWYRQLPEEGLKFMVYLQKENIIDESGMPKERFSAEFPKEGPSILRIQQVVRGDSAAYFCASFYSGRTYNEQFFGPGTRLTVL.

The chain employs TRBV28 and TRBJ1-2, with 10 bases matching TRBD1. V lost 11 bases and J lost 4; bases outside the gene matches: 4. The CDR3 spans 12 residues. Germline V gene sequence: CDR1 MDHEN, CDR2 SYDVKM. The CDR3 DNA is TGTGCCGCGGGGGACAGGGGCTATGGCTACACCTTC. It is translated as CAAGDRGYGYTF.

The genes are TRBV5-1 and TRBJ2-3, with 9 bases that match TRBD1. CDR1 is SGHRS and CDR2 is YFSETQ in the germline V gene. V shed 3 bases, J shed 3 bases, and the junction held 8 bases outside the gene matches. The CDR3 sequence is 16 residues long. This CDR3 is CASSSGTGIFTDTQYF. CDR3 nucleotide sequence: TGCGCCAGCAGCTCAGGGACAGGGATTTTTACAGATACGCAGTATTTT.

The CDR3 sequence: CASSWTLKEGRSYQETQYF. In DNA, the CDR3 is TGTGCCAGCAGCTGGACATTGAAGGAAGGGCGGTCGTACCAAGAGACCCAGTACTTC. This sequence joins TRBV7-8 and TRBJ2-5, with a tentative D call TRBD1 (5 bases). The germline V and J ends were trimmed by 4 bases and 0 bases, with 24 bases remaining between them. The CDR3 consists of 19 residues. Germline V gene sequence: CDR1 SGHVS, CDR2 FQNEAQ.

The V and J genes are TRBV7-8 and TRBJ1-1; possible D gene TRBD1, 6 bases. The V gene lost 1 base and the J gene lost 4 bases, with 13 bases spanning the gap. The CDR3 contains 15 residues. Germline V gives CDR1 SGHVS, CDR2 FQNEAQ. CDR3 bases: TGTGCCAGCAGCTTAGACAGGGTAGGTGGCACTGAAGCTTTCTTT. Translating it yields CASSLDRVGGTEAFF.

This clone has only a few counts. The chain is built from TRBV20-1 and TRBJ2-5, with D unresolved. The CDR3 extends over 11 amino acids. V lost 6 bases, J lost 4 bases, and 9 bases lay in between. CDR1 and CDR2 from the germline V gene are DFQATT and SNEGSKA (reference sequence). CDR3 sequence: CSALSSETQYF. In nucleotides, the CDR3 is TGCAGTGCCCTAAGCTCAGAGACCCAGTACTTC.

The table lists this clone with a few counts. This chain joins TRBV5-5 and TRBJ2-6; D not certain. Trimming left V 5 bases short and J 4 bases short, with 10 bases between. CDR1 SGHKS and CDR2 YYEKEE come from the germline V gene (reference sequence). The CDR3 sequence is 14 residues long. CDR3 bases: TGTGCCAGCAGGAGCGATGCCGGGGCCAACGTCCTGACTTTC. This encodes CASRSDAGANVLTF. The full variable domain, in which reference TRBV5-5 and TRBJ2-6 provide the parts outside the CDR3, is DAGVTQSPTHLIKTRGQQVTLRCSPISGHKSVSWYQQVLGQGPQFIFQYYEKEERGRGNFPDRFSARQFPNYSSELNVNALLLGDSALYLCASRSDAGANVLTFGAGSRLTVL.

This chain links TRBV7-9 with TRBJ1-1; D unclear. V was shortened by 5 bases and J by 1 base, with 11 bases between the two germline ends. Germline V gives CDR1 SEHNR, CDR2 FQNEAQ (reference sequence). The CDR3 has 14 amino acids. Written as DNA, the CDR3 is TGTGCCAGCAGCCCGCCCAGTGGGAACACTGAAGCTTTCTTT. Residues: CASSPPSGNTEAFF.

In this sample, this clone turned up a few times. The V gene is TRBV6-1, the J gene TRBJ1-2; 7 positions match TRBD1. CDR1 MNHNS and CDR2 SASEGT come from the germline V gene. This CDR3 is 15 amino acids long. J lost 4 bases, V lost 0 bases, and 5 bases had no gene match. The CDR3 region has the DNA TGTGCCAGCAGTGAAGCGACAGGGATCGGCTATGGCTACACCTTC. Its translation: CASSEATGIGYGYTF.

For the CDR3, the DNA is TGCGCCAGCGCAATAGCGGGGGGACTTTACTACGAGCAGTACTTC. It translates to CASAIAGGLYYEQYF. The chain links TRBV5-1 to TRBJ2-7; 10 positions match TRBD2. Per germline, CDR1 SGHRS and CDR2 YFSETQ. The CDR3 is 15 amino acids. The junction had 10 bases not matched to a gene; V was cut back by 7 bases and J by 3 bases.

This clone has just one count. The chain joins TRBV4-2 to TRBJ2-7, with D maybe TRBD2 (6 bases). The germline V gene encodes CDR1 LGHNA and CDR2 YNFKEQ. The V gene lost 0 bases and the J gene lost 4 bases, with 13 bases spanning the gap. There are 15 residues in the CDR3. DNA for the CDR3: TGTGCCAGCAGCCAAGAGGAGGGTTCGTTTTACGAGCAGTACTTC. Protein: CASSQEEGSFYEQYF.

The chain has TRBV27 and TRBJ1-1, with 10 bases that match TRBD1. Looked up from germline, CDR1 is MNHEY and CDR2 is SMNVEV (reference sequence). This CDR3 has 14 amino acids. The ends lost 5 bases at V and 7 bases at J; junction bases unmatched: 7. The DNA of the CDR3 is TGTGCCAGCAGTATCGGGACAGGGGTGGTTGAAGCTTTCTTT. Amino acid sequence: CASSIGTGVVEAFF.

V is TRBV11-2 and J is TRBJ2-2; TRBD2 is a possible D gene (5 bases). CDR3 size: 16 residues. Germline-derived CDR1 and CDR2 are SGHAT and FQNNGV. V was trimmed by 0 bases and J by 3 bases, leaving 11 bases between them. The chain's CDR3 is CASSLDRGFHTGELFF. CDR3 bases: TGTGCCAGCAGCTTAGATAGAGGGTTCCACACCGGGGAGCTGTTTTTT.

This chain links TRBV15 with TRBJ1-2, with unresolved D. The V gene lost 0 bases and the J gene lost 8 bases, with 19 bases spanning the gap. This CDR3 is 16 amino acids long. Germline loops: CDR1 LNHNV, CDR2 YYDKDF (reference sequence). CDR3 sequence reads: CATSRDYFGRGIGYTF. The DNA of the CDR3 is TGTGCCACCAGCAGAGATTATTTCGGGAGAGGGATCGGCTACACCTTC. Variable domain in full (rest from reference TRBV15 and TRBJ1-2): DAMVIQNPRYQVTQFGKPVTLSCSQTLNHNVMYWYQQKSSQAPKLLFHYYDKDFNNEADTPDNFQSRRPNTSFCFLDIRSPGLGDTAMYLCATSRDYFGRGIGYTFGSGTRLTVV.

In DNA, the CDR3 is TGTGCCAGCAGCGACGTGGCAGGGGACCCCTCCTACGAGCAGTACTTC. This encodes CASSDVAGDPSYEQYF. This chain joins TRBV5-4 and TRBJ2-7, with a weak D call TRBD1 (6 bases). The CDR3 contains 16 residues. V shed 4 bases and J shed 0 bases, with 17 bases lying between them. Germline lookup yields CDR1 SGHNT and CDR2 YYREEE (reference sequence).